The sample holds a few counts of the clone carrying this T cell receptor (beta chain). The CDR3 sequence is 13 residues long. Germline CDR1 SGHVS, CDR2 FQNEAQ. The data are from a study of blood T cells in healthy people across ages. A sample-barcoded 5' primer and a J-beta primer mix were used in a second PCR of roughly 6 to 11 cycles. MiXCR was run by TCRdb on the 5' RACE reads, yielding one entry per CDR3 protein. The sample has about 1 million distinct CDR3 sequences, 20% to 25% seen once. These data are also associated with another study on T cells of mothers and their children.

The chain joins TRBV7-8 to TRBJ2-5, with D perhaps TRBD1 (6 bases). The J call may not be correct, given that the DNA end is closer to TRBJ2-7. Sequencing input: blood. This sequence originates from a girl aged 2 to 10 in good health. The CDR3 DNA reads TGTGCCAGCAGCAGGGGGTACGACTACGAGCAGTACTTC. Protein product: CASSRGYDYEQYF.